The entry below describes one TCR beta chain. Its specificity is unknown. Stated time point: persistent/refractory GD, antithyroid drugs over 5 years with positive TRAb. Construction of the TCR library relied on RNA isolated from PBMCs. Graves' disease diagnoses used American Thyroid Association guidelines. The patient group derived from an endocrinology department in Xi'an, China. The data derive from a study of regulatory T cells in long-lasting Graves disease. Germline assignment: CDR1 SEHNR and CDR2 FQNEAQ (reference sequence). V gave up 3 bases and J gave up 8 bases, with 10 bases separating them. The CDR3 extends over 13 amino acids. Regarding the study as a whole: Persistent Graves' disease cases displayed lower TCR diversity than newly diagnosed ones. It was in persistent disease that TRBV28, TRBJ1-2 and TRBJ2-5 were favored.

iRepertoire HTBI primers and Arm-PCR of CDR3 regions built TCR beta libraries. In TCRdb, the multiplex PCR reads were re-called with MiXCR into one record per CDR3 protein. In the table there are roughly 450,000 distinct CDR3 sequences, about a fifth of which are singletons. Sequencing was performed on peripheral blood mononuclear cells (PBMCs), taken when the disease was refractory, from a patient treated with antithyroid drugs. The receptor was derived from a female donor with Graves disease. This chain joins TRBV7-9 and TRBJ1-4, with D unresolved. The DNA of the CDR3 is TGTGCCAGCAGCTTGGTCAGCTTGGAAAAACTGTTTTTT. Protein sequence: CASSLVSLEKLFF.